This paragraph reports one T cell receptor (beta chain). Its target is unknown. This entry comes from a study of T and B cells in COVID-19 patients. Study-wide results and limits: Clonality of TRB repertoires was high in active COVID-19; recovery brought above-healthy diversity and richness.

Multiplex PCR with BIOMED2 TRB-A/B primer pools amplified TRB rearrangements. From the multiplex PCR reads, TCRdb called clonotypes with MiXCR, one entry per CDR3 protein. The sample has tens of thousands of distinct CDR3 sequences; 25% to 30% are singletons. Blood genomic DNA input for TRB amplification was about 240-550 ng. This clonotype originated in a human donor who had recovered from COVID-19. Sequences were obtained from blood.

CDR3 nucleotide sequence: TGTGCCAGCAGCTTGAACAGGGTACCTGAAGCTTTCTTT. Residues: CASSLNRVPEAFF. J is TRBJ1-1 and V is TRBV5-6, with a tentative D call TRBD1 (6 bases). Trimming removed 1 base at V and 6 bases at J, with 10 bases between. Germline V gives CDR1 SGHDT, CDR2 YYEEEE. This CDR3 spans 13 amino acids.